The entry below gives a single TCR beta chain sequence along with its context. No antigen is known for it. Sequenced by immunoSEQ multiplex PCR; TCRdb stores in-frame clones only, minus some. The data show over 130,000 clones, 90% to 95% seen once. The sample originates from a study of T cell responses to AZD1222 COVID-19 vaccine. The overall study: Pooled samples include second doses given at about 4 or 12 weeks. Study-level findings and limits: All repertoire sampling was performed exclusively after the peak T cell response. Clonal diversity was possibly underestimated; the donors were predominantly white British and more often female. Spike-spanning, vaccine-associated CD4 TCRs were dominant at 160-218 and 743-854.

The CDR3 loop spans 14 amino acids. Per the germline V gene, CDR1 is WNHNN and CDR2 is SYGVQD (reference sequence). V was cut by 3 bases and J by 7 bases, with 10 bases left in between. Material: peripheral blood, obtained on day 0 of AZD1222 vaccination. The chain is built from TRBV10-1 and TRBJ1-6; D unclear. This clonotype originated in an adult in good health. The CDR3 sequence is CASSEKMGNSPLHF. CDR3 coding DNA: TGCGCCAGCAGTGAAAAGATGGGCAATTCACCCCTCCACTTT.